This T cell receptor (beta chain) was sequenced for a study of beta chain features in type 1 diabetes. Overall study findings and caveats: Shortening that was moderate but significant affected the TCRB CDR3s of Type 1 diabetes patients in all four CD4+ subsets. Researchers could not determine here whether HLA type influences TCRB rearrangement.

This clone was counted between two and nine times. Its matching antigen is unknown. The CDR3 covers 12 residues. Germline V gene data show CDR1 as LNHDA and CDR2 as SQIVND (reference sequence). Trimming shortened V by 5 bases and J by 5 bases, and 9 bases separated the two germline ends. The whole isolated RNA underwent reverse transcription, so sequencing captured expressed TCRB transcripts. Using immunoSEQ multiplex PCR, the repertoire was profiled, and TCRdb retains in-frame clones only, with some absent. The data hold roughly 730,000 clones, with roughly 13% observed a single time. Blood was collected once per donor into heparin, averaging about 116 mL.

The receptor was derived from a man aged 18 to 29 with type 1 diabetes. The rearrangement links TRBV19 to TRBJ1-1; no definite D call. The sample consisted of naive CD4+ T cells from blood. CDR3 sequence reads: CASSGRGTEAFF. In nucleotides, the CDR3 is TGTGCCAGTAGTGGCCGAGGGACTGAAGCTTTCTTT. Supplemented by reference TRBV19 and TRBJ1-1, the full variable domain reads DGGITQSPKYLFRKEGQNVTLSCEQNLNHDAMYWYRQDPGQGLRLIYYSQIVNDFQKGDIAEGYSVSREKKESFPLTVTSAQKNPTAFYLCASSGRGTEAFFGQGTRLTVV.